This record concerns one T cell receptor beta chain sequence. The antigen is not known. Germline CDR1 and CDR2: SNHLY and FYNNEI. The CDR3 sequence is 11 residues long. The V end lost 7 bases, the J end lost 3 bases, and 7 bases lay between the germline ends. The data belong to a study of T cell responses to AZD1222 COVID-19 vaccine. Profiling relied on immunoSEQ multiplex PCR, and the TCRdb table lists in-frame clones only, not all of them. The sample lists approximately 89,000 clones; 80% to 95% were seen once. Study outcomes and limitations: After two AZD1222 doses, spike-specific TCR breadth and depth rose versus day 0. Regions 160-218 and 743-854 dominated among vaccine-associated CD4 TCRs spanning spike.

This chain links TRBV2 with TRBJ2-7; D tentatively fits TRBD1 or TRBD2 (5 bases each). The specimen was peripheral blood, collected on day 0 of MenACWY control vaccination. This TCR was recovered from an adult in good health. CDR3 loop: CASTGGYEQYF. The CDR3 DNA reads TGTGCCAGCACTGGGGGCTACGAGCAGTACTTC.